These 26 T cell receptor beta chains were all obtained from the same sample, sequenced in a study of OX40 agonist ivuxolimab in advanced cancers. Only in-frame clones appear in the TCRdb table, and some are missing; sequencing was by immunoSEQ multiplex PCR. The sample contains approximately 130,000 clones, about 92% of which appear only once. The sequencing here drew on CD4+ or CD8+ T cells sorted from blood, taken in a trial of the OX40 agonist ivuxolimab. These receptors all stem from an adult with an advanced solid tumor such as melanoma, head and neck, liver or kidney cancer.

This rearrangement joins TRBV7-2 to TRBJ1-4; 10 bases align to TRBD1. The V gene end was trimmed by 3 bases and the J gene end by 7 bases; junction bases not matched to a gene: 8. This CDR3 is 16 amino acids long. In germline, CDR1 is SGHTA, CDR2 FQGNSA. CDR3 DNA: TGTGCCAGCAGCTTCGGACAGGGGGGATACGGTGAAAAACTGTTTTTT. As protein: CASSFGQGGYGEKLFF.

The chain has TRBV7-2 and TRBJ2-5, with D tentatively TRBD2 (5 bases). Trimming took off 4 bases at V and 4 bases at J, with 16 bases between the two ends. The CDR3 runs to 15 residues. Germline-derived CDR1 and CDR2 are SGHTA and FQGNSA. CDR3 sequence reads: CASSSLRGPRETQYF. DNA of the CDR3: TGTGCCAGCAGCTCCCTCCGGGGTCCTAGAGAGACCCAGTACTTC. The entire variable domain, with the rest obtained from reference TRBV7-2 and TRBJ2-5, is as follows: GAGVSQSPSNKVTEKGKDVELRCDPISGHTALYWYRQSLGQGLEFLIYFQGNSAPDKSGLPSDRFSAERTGGSVSTLTIQRTQQEDSAVYLCASSSLRGPRETQYFGPGTRLLVL.

The chain recombines TRBV18 with TRBJ2-7; D is uncertain. Deletions cut 0 bases from V and 1 base from J, with 10 bases between. The CDR3 sequence is 15 residues long. CDR1 and CDR2 (germline): KGHSH, LQKENI. CDR3 DNA: TGTGCCAGCTCACCACCCCTGGCGGCTTCCTACGAGCAGTACTTC. Protein product: CASSPPLAASYEQYF. Drawing the rest from reference TRBV18 and TRBJ2-7, the complete variable domain is NAGVMQNPRHLVRRRGQEARLRCSPMKGHSHVYWYRQLPEEGLKFMVYLQKENIIDESGMPKERFSAEFPKEGPSILRIQQVVRGDSAAYFCASSPPLAASYEQYFGPGTRLTVT.

This sequence joins TRBV7-8 and TRBJ2-7; D assignment may be TRBD1 or TRBD2 (5 bases each). Germline V lookup: CDR1 SGHVS, CDR2 FQNEAQ. V lost 5 bases and J lost 2, with 22 bases in between. The CDR3 spans 17 residues. CDR3 sequence: CASSTSWSRAEAYEQYF. Written as DNA, the CDR3 is TGTGCCAGCAGCACATCCTGGTCCAGGGCGGAGGCCTACGAGCAGTACTTC. The variable domain in full, completed from reference TRBV7-8 and TRBJ2-7, reads GAGVSQSPRYKVAKRGQDVALRCDPISGHVSLFWYQQALGQGPEFLTYFQNEAQLDKSGLPSDRFFAERPEGSVSTLKIQRTQQEDSAVYLCASSTSWSRAEAYEQYFGPGTRLTVT.

This clone was seen only once. V usage is TRBV7-2 and J usage is TRBJ1-2, with 8 bases matching TRBD1. This CDR3 has 11 residues. CDR1 SGHTA and CDR2 FQGNSA come from the germline V gene. Trimming cost V 5 bases and J 12 bases; bases outside gene matches: 5. Here the CDR3 reads CASSRDRGHTF. The CDR3 DNA sequence: TGTGCCAGCAGCCGCGACAGGGGCCACACCTTC.

This clone came up once. V and J are TRBV6-5 and TRBJ2-1, with 8 bases aligning to TRBD2. Germline CDR1 and CDR2: MNHEY and SVGAGI. The CDR3 spans 14 residues. With 2 bases clipped from V and 9 bases from J, the junction kept 6 bases outside the gene matches. In DNA form, the CDR3 reads TGTGCCAGCAGTTACCCGGGAGGGGGTAGTGAGCAGTTCTTC. It encodes CASSYPGGGSEQFF.

Notes on this clone: Germline and junction disagree at one end, which may indicate a read error. The chain is built from TRBV7-7 and TRBJ2-3; D is perhaps TRBD2 (5 bases). Germline V CDR1 and CDR2: SSHAT, FNYEAQ (reference sequence). The CDR3 covers 15 residues. The CDR3 is CASSLGGVSTDTQYF. DNA for the CDR3: TGTGCTAGCAGCTTAGGAGGAGTTAGCACAGATACGCAGTATTTT.

The chain joins TRBV19 to TRBJ2-7; the D is unclear. The germline V and J ends were trimmed by 3 bases and 3 bases, with 15 bases remaining between them. The CDR3 covers 15 residues. Germline V lookup: CDR1 LNHDA, CDR2 SQIVND (reference sequence). The DNA for the CDR3 is TGTGCCAGTAGTATCCTTGCCGGGTCTCTCTACGAGCAGTACTTC. Amino acid sequence: CASSILAGSLYEQYF.

V and J are TRBV7-2 and TRBJ1-1; no firm D call. The germline V and J ends were trimmed by 3 bases and 1 base, with 9 bases remaining between them. CDR3 length: 14 residues. CDR1 is SGHTA, CDR2 FQGNSA, per germline. This chain's CDR3 is CASSFYSENTEAFF. The CDR3 DNA sequence: TGTGCCAGCAGCTTTTACAGCGAGAACACTGAAGCTTTCTTT.

This CDR3 is CATGYSYNEQFF. In nucleotides, the CDR3 is TGCGCCACAGGTTACTCCTACAATGAGCAGTTCTTC. The chain employs TRBV10-1 and TRBJ2-1; D is unclear. Trimming shortened V by 10 bases and J by 0 bases, and 7 bases separated the two germline ends. Looked up from germline, CDR1 is WNHNN and CDR2 is SYGVQD (reference sequence). CDR3 length: 12 amino acids.

This clone was seen a single time. The chain joins TRBV6-5 to TRBJ2-7; D unclear. CDR1 is MNHEY and CDR2 is SVGAGI in the germline V gene. Trimming removed 5 bases from V and 7 bases from J, with 12 bases in between. The CDR3 spans 12 residues. CDR3 residues: CASSVGMGEQYF. The DNA for the CDR3 is TGTGCCAGCAGTGTAGGAATGGGAGAGCAGTACTTC.

V is TRBV11-2 and J is TRBJ1-1; 7 bases are shared with TRBD1. This CDR3 is 15 amino acids long. Germline CDR1 reads SGHAT; CDR2 reads FQNNGV. J lost 3 bases, V lost 7 bases, and 11 bases had no gene match. The CDR3 here is CASTSSDREHTEAFF. CDR3 nucleotide sequence: TGTGCCAGCACCTCAAGTGACAGGGAGCACACTGAAGCTTTCTTT.

The chain recombines TRBV2 with TRBJ2-7; 11 positions agree with TRBD2. Germline-derived CDR1 and CDR2 are SNHLY and FYNNEI. The trim removed 3 bases at V and 6 bases at J, leaving 7 bases unmatched. The CDR3 is 15 amino acids. The CDR3 DNA reads TGTGCCAGCAGTGAGGTAGCGGGAGGGCCGGGCGAGCAGTACTTC. The encoded protein is CASSEVAGGPGEQYF.

As regards this clone: The junction departs from germline at one end; a sequencing error may be responsible. The rearrangement uses TRBV6-5 and TRBJ2-7; tentatively, D is TRBD1 (5 bases). CDR3 length: 12 residues. The germline V gene has CDR1 MNHEY and CDR2 SVGAGI. CDR3 bases: TGTGCCAGCAGCGACCCAGGGTTTCCACTCCACTTC. As protein: CASSDPGFPLHF.

The sample holds one count of this clone. This chain connects TRBV29-1 to TRBJ1-4; D call uncertain. The CDR3 loop spans 13 amino acids. V lost 2 bases, J lost 7 bases, and 11 bases lay in between. The germline CDR1 and CDR2 sequences are SQVTM and ANQGSEA. The CDR3 DNA reads TGCAGCGTTGAAACCTACCGGAGTGAAAAACTGTTTTTT. Encoded protein: CSVETYRSEKLFF.

This clone occurred once. The chain has TRBV5-1 and TRBJ2-3; either TRBD1 or TRBD2 may fit D (5 bases each). This CDR3 is built from 14 residues. The V end lost 4 bases, the J end lost 6 bases, and 15 bases lay between the germline ends. Germline assignment: CDR1 SGHRS and CDR2 YFSETQ. The chain's CDR3 is CASSPDRGADTQYF. The CDR3 nucleotides are TGCGCCAGCAGCCCCGACCGAGGGGCCGATACGCAGTATTTT. Drawing the rest from reference TRBV5-1 and TRBJ2-3, the complete variable domain is KAGVTQTPRYLIKTRGQQVTLSCSPISGHRSVSWYQQTPGQGLQFLFEYFSETQRNKGNFPGRFSGRQFSNSRSEMNVSTLELGDSALYLCASSPDRGADTQYFGPGTRLTVL.

The V and J genes are TRBV7-9 and TRBJ2-5; D might be TRBD2 (6 bases). V was trimmed by 3 bases and J by 2 bases, leaving 10 bases between them. This CDR3 spans 14 amino acids. CDR1 SEHNR and CDR2 FQNEAQ come from the germline V gene (reference sequence). The CDR3 protein is CASSLHGGQETQYF. CDR3 bases: TGTGCCAGCAGCTTGCATGGGGGGCAAGAGACCCAGTACTTC.

The V gene is TRBV7-2, the J gene TRBJ1-3; no definite D call. This CDR3 is 13 amino acids long. V lost 4 bases and J 0 bases, leaving 4 bases between the germline ends. Germline V gene lookup returns CDR1 SGHTA and CDR2 FQGNSA. This CDR3 reads CASSSYSGNTIYF. Written as DNA, the CDR3 is TGTGCCAGCAGCTCCTACTCTGGAAACACCATATATTTT.

The rearrangement links TRBV4-1 to TRBJ2-7; D is undetermined. The CDR3 has 15 residues. Trimming took 0 bases from V and 3 from J, leaving 12 bases between them. Germline assignment: CDR1 MGHRA and CDR2 YSYEKL. CDR3 nucleotide sequence: TGCGCCAGCAGCCAAGATCATCTGGAAGGCTACGAGCAGTACTTC. This codes for CASSQDHLEGYEQYF.

This clone appeared once. This chain links TRBV28 with TRBJ2-3; weak D call: TRBD1 (7 bases). The V end lost 5 bases, the J end lost 5 bases, and 14 bases lay between the germline ends. Germline loops: CDR1 MDHEN, CDR2 SYDVKM. The length of the CDR3 is 14 residues. This CDR3 reads CASSTRQGGDTQYF. DNA for the CDR3: TGTGCCAGCAGTACCCGACAGGGAGGAGATACGCAGTATTTT.

The V call is TRBV4-1, the J call TRBJ2-5, with D possibly being TRBD2 (5 bases). CDR3 length equals 18 residues. CDR1 and CDR2 from the germline V gene are MGHRA and YSYEKL. Trimming cost V 1 base and J 2 bases, with 20 bases left between them. CDR3 in amino acids: CASSQAFGASQGQETQYF. DNA for the CDR3: TGCGCCAGCAGCCAAGCGTTCGGAGCTAGCCAAGGACAAGAGACCCAGTACTTC.

This sequence joins TRBV18 and TRBJ1-5; the D gene is possibly TRBD1 (6 bases). CDR3 length: 15 amino acids. V lost 2 bases and J lost 4, with 12 bases in between. CDR1 KGHSH and CDR2 LQKENI come from the germline V gene. CDR3: CASSPRGGGNQPQHF. CDR3 in DNA: TGTGCCAGCTCACCAAGGGGGGGAGGGAATCAGCCCCAGCATTTT.

The gene calls are TRBV7-2 and TRBJ2-4; maybe TRBD1 (7 bases). Per germline, CDR1 SGHTA and CDR2 FQGNSA. This CDR3 is built from 16 residues. Trimming cost V 4 bases and J 1 base, with 14 bases left between them. DNA for the CDR3: TGTGCCAGCAGCTCCAGGGGGGTAGCGGCCAAAAACATTCAGTACTTC. It specifies CASSSRGVAAKNIQYF.

The genes are TRBV5-6 and TRBJ1-5; D perhaps matches TRBD1 (6 bases). V was shortened by 3 bases and J by 7 bases, with 14 bases between the two germline ends. The CDR3 runs to 14 residues. Germline V gene data show CDR1 as SGHDT and CDR2 as YYEEEE. CDR3 in amino acids: CASSSAAGAQPQHF. The CDR3, as DNA: TGTGCCAGCAGCTCCGCTGCGGGGGCGCAGCCCCAGCATTTT.

This chain joins TRBV4-1 and TRBJ2-7; D is perhaps TRBD1 (7 bases). V lost 1 base, J lost 5 bases, and 18 bases lay in between. The CDR3 loop spans 16 amino acids. Germline lookup yields CDR1 MGHRA and CDR2 YSYEKL. The CDR3 loop reads CASSQASVRGENEQYF. CDR3 nucleotides: TGCGCCAGCAGCCAAGCCTCGGTCAGGGGGGAGAACGAGCAGTACTTC.

This clone was observed a single time. The V call is TRBV10-3, the J call TRBJ2-3; perhaps TRBD2 as D (5 bases). This CDR3 region has 16 residues. CDR1 and CDR2 from the germline V gene are ENHRY and SYGVKD. V was clipped by 0 bases and J by 0 bases, with 10 bases between them. The CDR3 DNA sequence: TGTGCCATCAGTGAGTCTGGCGGGTCTAGCACAGATACGCAGTATTTT. Translating it yields CAISESGGSSTDTQYF.